This is a list of T cell receptor beta chains from one sample in a study of cytomegalovirus exposure and HLA in healthy donors. This table comes from immunoSEQ multiplex PCR, and its TCRdb copy is limited to in-frame clones, with some not included. This table holds about 97,000 clones, around 82% found once. Sequencing was done on a sample of PBMCs. All receptors derive from a man aged 40-49 years in good health and CMV-seropositive. Both conserved end residues are part of each CDR3. The D gene is left open where the match is weak. Clone size is stated in some rows and not others, as once, few, many or a class when expanded.

D	V	J	size	DNA	CDR3
TRBD1	TRBV7-3	TRBJ1-1	-	TGTGCCAGCAGCTTATCGACAGGGACTGAAGCTTTCTTT	CASSLSTGTEAFF
TRBD2	TRBV19	TRBJ2-7	-	TGTGCCAGTAGTATTACTAGCGGGAACTACGAGCAGTACTTC	CASSITSGNYEQYF
-	TRBV5-1	TRBJ2-6	-	TGCGCCAGCAGTAGCACCCGCTCTGGGGCCAACGTCCTGACTTTC	CASSSTRSGANVLTF
-	TRBV11-2	TRBJ2-5	-	TGTGCCAGCAGCTTAGGGGGGCCAAGGGAGACCCAGTACTTC	CASSLGGPRETQYF
TRBD2	TRBV7-6	TRBJ2-1	-	TGTGCCAGCAGCACGGGGGGGTCGGGTCGGAATGAGCAGTTCTTC	CASSTGGSGRNEQFF
-	TRBV7-9	TRBJ2-6	-	TGTGCCAGCAGCTTAATCCCCCGGGACACTAGCTCTGGGGCCAACGTCCTGACTTTC	CASSLIPRDTSSGANVLTF
TRBD1	TRBV28	TRBJ1-2	-	TGTGCCAGCAGTTTTGACAGGGGATATGGCTACACCTTC	CASSFDRGYGYTF
TRBD2	TRBV11-1	TRBJ2-1	-	TGTGCCAGCAGCTCTTCCGGGACTACCAGCTCCTACAATGAGCAGTTCTTC	CASSSSGTTSSYNEQFF
-	TRBV19	TRBJ2-5	-	TGTGCCAGTAGTATAGGGACTTACCAAGAGACCCAGTACTTC	CASSIGTYQETQYF
-	TRBV15	TRBJ1-2	-	TGTGCCACCAGCAGCGGAGCGGGTAGGGCCGGCTACACCTTC	CATSSGAGRAGYTF
TRBD1	TRBV13	TRBJ2-3	-	TGTGCCACGTCCAAGGGGGCCGAGACGAATACGCAGTATTTT	CATSKGAETNTQYF
TRBD2	TRBV7-9	TRBJ2-1	few	TGTGCGGGGGGGGCGGGGGGGCCCTACAATGAGCAGTTCTTC	CAGGAGGPYNEQFF
-	TRBV4-1	TRBJ2-6	-	TGCGCCAGCAGCCAAGAAACCAGGGTGGCCAACGGCCTGACTTTC	CASSQETRVANGLTF
-	TRBV7-8	TRBJ1-2	-	TGTGCCAGCAGCGCTAATGACTATGGCTACACCTTC	CASSANDYGYTF
-	TRBV27	TRBJ2-4	once	TGTGCCAGCAGCGATCCTAGCGAGGCGGGCAAAAACAGTCAGTACTTC	CASSDPSEAGKNSQYF
-	TRBV2	TRBJ2-3	-	TGTGCCAGCAGGGCCACCCCGTCCGTGGATACGCAGTATTTT	CASRATPSVDTQYF
-	TRBV6-1	TRBJ1-5	-	TGTGCCAGCAGCGCCACAACAGGGTCACACCAGCATTTT	CASSATTGSHQHF
-	TRBV9	TRBJ2-3	-	TGTGCCAGCAGCGTAGTGGCCGCAGATACGCAGTATTTT	CASSVVAADTQYF
-	TRBV10-3	TRBJ1-1	-	TGTGCCATCAGTACAAACAGGGTTGAAGCTTTCTTT	CAISTNRVEAFF
TRBD2	TRBV6-1	TRBJ2-1	-	TGTGCCAGCAGTGCCACTAGCGGGAGGTACTACAATGAGCAGTTCTTC	CASSATSGRYYNEQFF
-	TRBV2	TRBJ2-7	-	TGTGCCAGCGATCGCGACTCCGAGCAGTACTTC	CASDRDSEQYF
TRBD2	TRBV2	TRBJ2-7	-	TGTGCCAGCAGTGAAGGTCCCGGGACTAGACGGCGTTACGAGCAGTACTTC	CASSEGPGTRRRYEQYF
-	TRBV10-2	TRBJ1-3	-	TGCGCCAGCATCGCCCAGGGATCTGGAAACACCATATATTTT	CASIAQGSGNTIYF
-	TRBV7-2	TRBJ2-7	-	TGTGCCAGCAGCTCGAGGGTCTCCTACGAGCAGTACTTC	CASSSRVSYEQYF
-	TRBV2	TRBJ1-4	-	TGTGCCAGCAGTGAAGAGAGGGCGCTAGGGGAAAAACTGTTTTTT	CASSEERALGEKLFF
-	TRBV9	TRBJ1-3	-	TGTGCCAGCAGCGTAGTGGCGGGGGGCTCTGGAAACACCATATATTTT	CASSVVAGGSGNTIYF
TRBD1	TRBV7-9	TRBJ2-7	-	TGTGCCAGCAGCTCCCCGGGACAGGGTATCTACGAGCAGTACTTC	CASSSPGQGIYEQYF
-	TRBV5-1	TRBJ1-2	few	TGCGCCAGCAGCATCGGACAGCTCTTTAACTATGGCTACACCTTC	CASSIGQLFNYGYTF
-	TRBV6-1	TRBJ2-5	-	TGTGCCAGCAGTGTACAGGTTGGGACCCAGTACTTC	CASSVQVGTQYF
TRBD1	TRBV7-9	TRBJ1-1	-	TGTGCCAGCAGCACGCGACAGGGGGGGAACACTGAAGCTTTCTTT	CASSTRQGGNTEAFF